The entry below describes one TCR beta chain. TCRdb's table, derived via immunoSEQ multiplex PCR, lists solely in-frame clones and lacks some. The table lists some 1 million clones, under 80% of them singletons, with approximately 1.5% in the top ten. The entry originates in a study of shared clonotypes between healthy human individuals. Material: memory CD4+ T cells sorted from blood. This sample's subset: CD45RA-negative fraction. The receptor was isolated from a man younger than 30 in good health.

Here the CDR3 DNA reads TGTGCCAGCAAAGCTAGCGGGGGGGCAACAGAGACCCAGTACTTC. It yields the protein CASKASGGATETQYF. V and J are TRBV28 and TRBJ2-5; 12 bases line up with TRBD2. Germline assignment: CDR1 MDHEN and CDR2 SYDVKM. The CDR3 extends over 15 amino acids. The V and J ends lost 7 bases and 4 bases, in that order; junction bases with no gene match: 7.